This is a list of T cell receptor beta chains from one sample in a study of monozygotic twins with inflammatory bowel disease. TCRdb reprocessed the 5' RACE reads, with one entry per CDR3 protein and no DNA. The listing contains some 160,000 distinct CDR3 sequences. Sequencing used blood. These receptors were obtained from a human donor with ulcerative colitis or Crohn's disease, or a healthy co-twin of an affected twin (not recorded which). Each CDR3 is given with its conserved first and last residue.

>TRBJ1-6|TRBV15
CATSRDRRGDNSPLHF
>TRBJ2-1|TRBV5-1
CASSLVAGGDEQFF
>TRBJ2-3|TRBV5-4
CASSRDATDTQYF
>TRBJ1-6|TRBV27
CASSLAAGSTSPLHF
>TRBJ1-1|TRBV29-1
CSVSFTSEAFF
>TRBJ1-4|TRBV5-4
CASSATDLDEKLFF
>TRBJ2-1|TRBV4-3
CASSPREGGPNEQFF
>TRBJ2-1|TRBV6-2/TRBV6-3
CASRTGLAKFF
>TRBJ1-2|TRBV28
CASGALYGYTF
>TRBJ2-7|TRBV20-1
CSARLLRGLSYEQYF
>TRBJ1-5|TRBV24-1
CATSDSRQGGQPQHF
>TRBJ2-7|TRBV10-3
CAISECSGAGCEQYF
>TRBJ1-5|TRBV20-1
CSASPSTARQPQHF
>TRBJ2-3|TRBV5-5
CASSHRDYVTDTQYF
>TRBJ1-2|TRBV12-3/TRBV12-4
CASSPGQEDYTF
>TRBJ1-2|TRBV20-1
CSATQGDYGYTF
>TRBJ2-1|TRBV5-1
CASAGVGEQFF
>TRBJ2-7|TRBV20-1
CSAPPLGTGAREQYF
>TRBJ1-2|TRBV27
CASKGTNYGYTF
>TRBJ1-5|TRBV20-1
CSAEYRGRNNQPQHF
>TRBJ2-5|TRBV27
CASSSWTSGRGETQYF
>TRBJ2-2|TRBV7-9
CASSLTSSITGELFF
>TRBJ2-7|TRBV12-3/TRBV12-4
CASSEDKFYEQYF
>TRBJ2-7|TRBV7-2
CASSSRTSNYEQYF
>TRBJ2-2|TRBV28
CASSLSIGPNTGELFF
>TRBJ1-2|TRBV5-1
CASSFDESRGYTF
>TRBJ2-1|TRBV20-1
CSASSGRGYNEQFF
>TRBJ1-1|TRBV20-1
CSAIAGGTEAFF
>TRBJ2-5|TRBV12-3/TRBV12-4
CASSLKRGTPETQYF
>TRBJ1-1|TRBV3-1
CASRKGTEAFF
>TRBJ2-3|TRBV27
CASSPPTQNVTDTQYF
>TRBJ2-2|TRBV20-1
CSARTTGKAGELFF
>TRBJ2-7|TRBV5-1
CASSLLQGGSYEQYF
>TRBJ1-2|TRBV12-3/TRBV12-4
CASSHPTGGASGYTF
>TRBJ2-7|TRBV28
CASRPWDRDVKRQYF
>TRBJ1-2|TRBV20-1
CSASTPERIYGYTF
>TRBJ1-5|TRBV5-5
CASSLEPGRGNQPQHF
>TRBJ2-5|TRBV10-3
CAISVTSGQETQYF
>TRBJ2-1|TRBV12-3/TRBV12-4
CASEQLRIPYNEQFF
>TRBJ2-2|TRBV5-1
CASSSQTGRNTGELFF
>TRBJ1-3|TRBV7-9
CASWGSGNTIYF
>TRBJ2-7|TRBV29-1
CSVETGWYEQYF
>TRBJ2-6|TRBV24-1
CATSDRVAGSGANVLTF
>TRBJ2-3|TRBV10-3
CAIGFSGGRGDTQYF
>TRBJ1-2|TRBV5-1
CASSQDRPNYGYTF
>TRBJ2-7|TRBV20-1
CSAPQGGASYEQYF
>TRBJ2-7|TRBV5-1
CASSYGTADSYEQYF
>TRBJ1-2|TRBV9
CASSVGRDYGYTF
>TRBJ2-6|TRBV5-4
CASSLAGGTGANVLTF
>TRBJ1-5|TRBV28
CASSLRRMGAGGPQHF
>TRBJ2-5|TRBV5-6
CASSLGVMPGRQETQYF
>TRBJ2-7|TRBV28
CASTRTPGHEQYF
>TRBJ2-6|TRBV19
CASSVSGANVLTF
>TRBJ2-1|TRBV28
CASSHKTPDSF
>TRBJ1-6|TRBV27
CASSLSRGSSYNSPLHF
>TRBJ2-7|TRBV30
CAWSGGTGSYEQYF
>TRBJ1-5|TRBV6-1
CASTVSTQPQHF
>TRBJ2-2|TRBV5-1
CASLGVTGGGELFF
>TRBJ1-1|TRBV18
CASSLFRSDTEAFF
>TRBJ2-7|TRBV4-1
CASSQGEADAVYEQYF